This entry lists 21 T cell receptor beta chains sequenced from one sample in a study of T cells in Graves' hyperthyroidism and ophthalmopathy. The CDR3 regions of TCR beta were amplified from RNA transcripts. In the first-round RT-PCR of the TCR CDR3, the HTBI primer set was used. TCRdb passed the multiplex PCR reads through MiXCR, listing each CDR3 protein once. The sample includes over 350,000 distinct CDR3 sequences, over 12% of them seen just once. The sequenced sample consisted of blood. The source is a man aged 18 to 35 with Graves' ophthalmopathy.

This clonotype was seen at least ten times. V is TRBV6-1 and J is TRBJ1-3; D is ambiguous. V dropped 5 bases and J dropped 0 bases, with 11 bases sitting between them. There are 15 residues in the CDR3. Germline lookup yields CDR1 MNHNS and CDR2 SASEGT. The chain's CDR3 is CASSYYGSSGNTIYF. DNA for the CDR3: TGTGCCAGCAGTTATTACGGCAGCTCTGGAAACACCATATATTTT.

This clonotype came up a few times. The CDR3: CSARELSRTGELFF. The CDR3 coding sequence is TGCAGTGCTAGAGAATTGAGCAGGACCGGGGAGCTGTTTTTT. The rearrangement joins TRBV20-1 to TRBJ2-2, with D unresolved. Trimming pared 0 bases from V and 5 bases from J, leaving 10 bases between. The CDR3 is 14 residues long. Germline V gene lookup returns CDR1 DFQATT and CDR2 SNEGSKA (reference sequence).

The table lists this clonotype with many counts. This chain uses TRBV10-3 with TRBJ2-7; perhaps TRBD2 as D (6 bases). The CDR3 loop spans 14 amino acids. V lost 7 bases and J lost 3, with 16 bases in between. Germline values: CDR1 ENHRY, CDR2 SYGVKD. CDR3 sequence reads: CAITSGTGGYEQYF. The CDR3 coding sequence is TGTGCCATCACCTCCGGGACTGGCGGCTACGAGCAGTACTTC.

This clonotype was seen repeatedly, ten times or more. The V gene is TRBV29-1, the J gene TRBJ2-3; 7 bases line up with TRBD1. In germline, CDR1 is SQVTM, CDR2 ANQGSEA. J lost 4 bases, V lost 4 bases, and 2 bases had no gene match. The CDR3 sequence is 12 residues long. This CDR3 reads CSVGQGADTQYF. In nucleotides, the CDR3 is TGCAGCGTTGGACAGGGAGCAGATACGCAGTATTTT.

This clonotype was seen ten or more times. This chain links TRBV7-2 with TRBJ2-1; D is possibly TRBD1 or TRBD2 (5 bases each). There are 15 residues in the CDR3. Trimming pared 4 bases from V and 7 bases from J, leaving 17 bases between. Germline CDR1 is SGHTA and CDR2 is FQGNSA. The DNA of the CDR3 is TGTGCCAGCAGCTCAGGGACCGATTGGAGTAATGAGCAGTTCTTC. It yields the protein CASSSGTDWSNEQFF. The whole variable domain, filled in from reference TRBV7-2 and TRBJ2-1, reads GAGVSQSPSNKVTEKGKDVELRCDPISGHTALYWYRQSLGQGLEFLIYFQGNSAPDKSGLPSDRFSAERTGGSVSTLTIQRTQQEDSAVYLCASSSGTDWSNEQFFGPGTRLTVL.

This clonotype was seen ten or more times. The V and J genes are TRBV20-1 and TRBJ2-1; no clear D. The CDR3 sequence is 14 residues long. V was trimmed by 1 base and J by 7 bases, leaving 14 bases between them. Looked up from germline, CDR1 is DFQATT and CDR2 is SNEGSKA (reference sequence). In DNA, the CDR3 is TGCAGTGCTAGAGTCGGGTCTAGTTTGAATGAGCAGTTCTTC. Translation gives CSARVGSSLNEQFF.

Many counts were recorded for this clonotype. The rearrangement links TRBV12-3 or TRBV12-4 to TRBJ1-1; D unclear. This CDR3 has 13 amino acids. Trimming took off 11 bases at V and 6 bases at J, with 19 bases between the two ends. As DNA, the CDR3 is TGTGCCGCCGGAATTCGGGGATACGCTGAAGCTTTCTTT. It specifies CAAGIRGYAEAFF.

The rearrangement uses TRBV20-1 and TRBJ2-2; weak D call: TRBD2 (7 bases). CDR3 length equals 13 residues. Trimming pared 5 bases from V and 5 bases from J, leaving 12 bases between. In germline, CDR1 is DFQATT, CDR2 SNEGSKA (reference sequence). The CDR3 here is CSAEGGLTGELFF. For the CDR3, the DNA is TGCAGTGCTGAGGGGGGGCTGACCGGGGAGCTGTTTTTT.

V gene TRBV7-9 combines with J gene TRBJ2-4, with a tentative D call TRBD1 (6 bases). CDR1 and CDR2 (germline): SEHNR, FQNEAQ (reference sequence). CDR3 length equals 14 residues. V was cut by 3 bases and J by 8 bases, with 14 bases left in between. The CDR3 DNA follows: TGTGCCAGCAGCTTCCTACAGGGTGTTGACATTCAGTACTTC. Translated: CASSFLQGVDIQYF.

The table lists this clonotype with many counts. V gene TRBV20-1 combines with J gene TRBJ2-7; possible D gene TRBD2, 6 bases. V lost 5 bases and J lost 6, with 23 bases in between. The V gene's germline CDR1 is DFQATT and CDR2 SNEGSKA (reference sequence). The length of the CDR3 is 15 residues. The CDR3 sequence is CSAGLPALAFSEQYF. In DNA, the CDR3 is TGCAGTGCTGGACTCCCGGCACTAGCATTCTCCGAGCAGTACTTC.

This clonotype was detected ten times or more. The CDR3 bases are TGTGCCAGCCGGGGGGCAGGGAGATACTATGGCTACACCTTC. Amino acids: CASRGAGRYYGYTF. The V gene is TRBV6-1, the J gene TRBJ1-2, with TRBD1 as a possible D gene (6 bases). CDR3 length equals 14 residues. The germline V gene encodes CDR1 MNHNS and CDR2 SASEGT. Between the trimmed V and J ends, which lost 8 bases and 3 bases, there was a span of 16 bases.

This clonotype was seen at least ten times. The chain has TRBV12-3 or TRBV12-4 and TRBJ2-5; 10 nucleotides line up with TRBD2. The CDR3 is 16 amino acids. With 2 bases clipped from V and 5 bases from J, the junction kept 8 bases outside the gene matches. The CDR3 nucleotides read TGTGCCAGCAGTTTAACAAGCGGGGGGGCCGGGGAGACCCAGTACTTC. Its protein is CASSLTSGGAGETQYF.

This clonotype showed up just a few times. V usage is TRBV6-1 and J usage is TRBJ1-3; 8 bases agree with TRBD1. Germline CDR1 is MNHNS and CDR2 is SASEGT. The CDR3 has 15 amino acids. V shed 6 bases, J shed 2 bases, and the junction held 6 bases outside the gene matches. The CDR3 loop reads CASSSTGATGNTIYF. The DNA of the CDR3 is TGTGCCAGCAGCTCGACAGGGGCGACTGGAAACACCATATATTTT.

The rearrangement links TRBV6-1 to TRBJ1-5; D unclear. CDR1 and CDR2 (germline): MNHNS, SASEGT. V dropped 4 bases and J dropped 6 bases, with 25 bases sitting between them. The CDR3 is made up of 18 amino acids. Here the CDR3 reads CASSGSLPGEYAAQPQHF. The CDR3 region has the DNA TGTGCCAGCAGTGGATCCTTACCAGGAGAATATGCAGCTCAGCCCCAGCATTTT.

This clonotype was counted many times. V gene TRBV27 combines with J gene TRBJ2-1; TRBD1 matches at 9 bases. The CDR3 covers 16 residues. Germline CDR1 is MNHEY and CDR2 is SMNVEV (reference sequence). V shed 0 bases and J 8 bases; nucleotides not matched to a gene: 8. The CDR3 DNA reads as TGTGCCAGCAGTTTATCCGGGACAGGGATGACTGATGAGCAGTTCTTC. Encoded protein: CASSLSGTGMTDEQFF.

On this clonotype: A single base separates this from a much larger clone, so it may be a read error. The V gene is TRBV4-1, the J gene TRBJ2-7, with D tentatively TRBD1 or TRBD2 (5 bases each). V was cut by 0 bases and J by 1 base, with 10 bases left in between. The length of the CDR3 is 15 residues. Germline lookup yields CDR1 MGHRA and CDR2 YSYEKL. CDR3 residues: CASSQERAGSYEQYF. The CDR3 DNA is TGCGCCAGCAGCCAAGAGAGGGCAGGGTCCTACGAGCAGTACTTC.

This clonotype has ten or more counts. The chain uses TRBV5-5 and TRBJ1-5; D uncertain. Deletions cut 0 bases from V and 0 bases from J, with 16 bases between. Looked up from germline, CDR1 is SGHKS and CDR2 is YYEKEE (reference sequence). The CDR3 contains 18 residues. The CDR3 loop reads CASSLVFWQTYSNQPQHF. CDR3 DNA: TGTGCCAGCAGCTTGGTATTCTGGCAGACTTATAGCAATCAGCCCCAGCATTTT.

This clonotype was counted many times. This chain links TRBV3-1 with TRBJ2-3; D gene unclear. Germline V lookup: CDR1 LGHDT, CDR2 YNNKEL (reference sequence). The CDR3 is made up of 14 amino acids. Trimming removed 2 bases from V and 2 bases from J, with 8 bases in between. The CDR3 DNA follows: TGTGCCAGCAGCCAATCGGTACACACAGATACGCAGTATTTT. Translation gives CASSQSVHTDTQYF.

This clonotype was seen repeatedly, ten times or more. The chain links TRBV6-1 to TRBJ2-7, with D possibly matching TRBD1 (8 bases). In germline, CDR1 is MNHNS, CDR2 SASEGT. V shed 4 bases and J shed 1 base, with 14 bases lying between them. There are 15 residues in the CDR3. In DNA form, the CDR3 reads TGTGCCAGCAGTGGAAACAGGGGGGGGTCCTACGAGCAGTACTTC. Translation: CASSGNRGGSYEQYF.

The V gene is TRBV5-1, the J gene TRBJ2-5; D is ambiguous. CDR1 and CDR2 from the germline V gene are SGHRS and YFSETQ. The CDR3 consists of 13 residues. V was clipped by 4 bases and J by 2 bases, with 9 bases between them. The CDR3 reads CASSLDKQETQYF. Written as DNA, the CDR3 is TGCGCCAGCAGCCTAGACAAGCAAGAGACCCAGTACTTC.

This clonotype was seen more than once but under ten times. The chain is built from TRBV10-3 and TRBJ1-6; TRBD1 matches 9 bases. This CDR3 comprises 15 residues. Trimming removed 2 bases from V and 8 bases from J; junction bases left unmatched: 4. CDR1 is ENHRY and CDR2 is SYGVKD in the germline V gene. CDR3 in amino acids: CAISEGWTGDSPLHF. In nucleotides, the CDR3 is TGTGCCATCAGTGAGGGATGGACAGGGGATTCACCCCTCCACTTT.